What follows is one T cell receptor (beta chain) and its context. The CDR3 end falls 3 residues outside the read, so it is completed with the germline J gene. CDR1 and CDR2 from the germline V gene are DFQATT and SNEGSKA (reference sequence). The junction had 5 bases not matched to a gene; V was cut back by 5 bases and J by 2 bases. The CDR3 contains 13 residues. All donors had a single incident cervical HPV16 infection, not prevalent. This record comes from a study of T cells in women clearing cervical HPV infection. The method was immunoSEQ multiplex PCR; TCRdb's version includes in-frame clones alone and lacks a portion of them. The sample has about 14,000 clones, and its top ten clones hold 7.6%.

This TCR derives from a woman aged 18-69 years with a cervical HPV16 infection that either progressed to CIN3+ or cleared (not recorded which). The rearrangement joins TRBV20-1 to TRBJ2-7; TRBD1 aligns across 8 bases. Sequencing was carried out using blood buffy coat. The CDR3 spells CSAGQGEPYEQYF. The part of the CDR3 DNA that was read is TGCAGTGCTGGACAGGGAGAGCCCTACGAG.